The next 25 T cell receptor beta chains were all read from a single sample in a study of human T cells and chemical hapten exposure (dated by TCRdb to the early 2020s). The receptor library was made with RACE. Sequencing used a NextSeq 500. TCRdb reprocessing: public reads trimmed at Q25 with fastp, clones called with MiXCR, in-frame beta chains kept. One record per CDR3 amino acid sequence lists the most common genes and DNA. The table for this sample lists about 80,000 distinct CDR3 sequences; approximately 15% of them were counted only once. The ten top clones hold 3.5% to 6% of the sample. The sample's time point label, in plain terms: pre-sensitization, week 0. This sample's treatment or condition label indicates: therapeutic diphenylcyclopropenone sensitization with weekly scalp DPC. This material consisted of whole blood, taken in connection with sensitization to the hapten diphenylcyclopropenone (DPC). These receptors were obtained from a woman aged 45-59 years with alopecia areata. Some clones in this sample may be carry-over from other donors' samples.

The V gene is TRBV29-1, the J gene TRBJ2-1; TRBD2 aligns across 8 bases. The CDR3 totals 13 residues. V lost 4 bases to trimming and J lost 6 bases; unmatched junction nucleotides: 5. Germline CDR1 is SQVTM and CDR2 is ANQGSEA. This chain's CDR3 is CSVVREGRNEQFF. CDR3 coding DNA: TGCAGCGTTGTACGGGAGGGCCGCAATGAGCAGTTCTTC.

The table lists this clonotype with a few counts. The chain combines TRBV27 with TRBJ2-2; 8 bases are shared with TRBD2. V shed 8 bases, J shed 0 bases, and the junction held 14 bases outside the gene matches. The CDR3 sequence is 18 residues long. Germline-derived CDR1 and CDR2 are MNHEY and SMNVEV (reference sequence). The CDR3 loop reads CASGLSRAGGPNTGELFF. The CDR3 nucleotides read TGTGCCAGCGGACTATCCCGGGCGGGAGGACCGAACACCGGGGAGCTGTTTTTT.

This clonotype was counted at least ten times. This chain joins TRBV18 and TRBJ2-1, with 11 bases matching TRBD2. The CDR3 runs 14 residues. The germline V gene has CDR1 KGHSH and CDR2 LQKENI. V gave up 8 bases and J gave up 9 bases; unmatched junction bases: 9. CDR3 bases: TGTGCCAGCATTACTAGCGGGAGCGTAGGTGAGCAGTTCTTC. Protein: CASITSGSVGEQFF.

This clonotype showed up just a few times. The J gene is TRBJ2-2, the V gene TRBV27; D uncertain. V was cut by 5 bases and J by 4 bases, with 5 bases left in between. CDR3 size: 12 residues. Germline-derived CDR1 and CDR2 are MNHEY and SMNVEV (reference sequence). CDR3 amino acids: CASSPTTGELFF. CDR3 nucleotide sequence: TGTGCCAGCAGTCCAACCACCGGGGAGCTGTTTTTT.

This clonotype came up many times. The genes are TRBV7-7 and TRBJ2-5, with 10 bases identical to TRBD2. The germline CDR1 and CDR2 sequences are SSHAT and FNYEAQ (reference sequence). The CDR3 spans 14 residues. V lost 5 bases and J lost 4; bases outside the gene matches: 4. In DNA, the CDR3 is TGTGCCAGCAGCCACAGCGGGAGGGGAGAGACCCAGTACTTC. Residues: CASSHSGRGETQYF.

The CDR3 region is CASSPWATGELFF. CDR3 sequence (DNA): TGTGCCAGCAGTCCTTGGGCGACCGGGGAGCTGTTTTTT. The chain recombines TRBV6-6 with TRBJ2-2, with D uncertain. The V end was cut by 5 bases, the J end by 5 bases, with 9 bases between. CDR1 and CDR2 (germline): MNHNY, SVGAGI (reference sequence). The CDR3 extends over 13 amino acids.

This clonotype was observed a handful of times. This chain links TRBV19 with TRBJ2-1; TRBD2 matches 11 bases. J gave up 10 bases and V 2 bases, and 10 bases lay outside the gene matches. The germline V gene has CDR1 LNHDA and CDR2 SQIVND (reference sequence). The CDR3 consists of 16 residues. The CDR3 sequence is CASSIRTSGRTGEQFF. CDR3 nucleotides: TGTGCCAGTAGTATAAGAACTAGCGGGAGAACGGGGGAGCAGTTCTTC.

The rearrangement links TRBV7-6 to TRBJ2-2; unclear D gene. The V gene's germline CDR1 is SGHVS and CDR2 FNYEAQ. The CDR3 has 11 residues. Trimming took off 6 bases at V and 6 bases at J, with 5 bases between the two ends. For the CDR3, the DNA is TGTGCCAGCAGGCAGGCCGGGGAGCTGTTTTTT. It codes for CASRQAGELFF. Full variable domain (missing parts from reference TRBV7-6 and TRBJ2-2): GAGVSQSPRYKVTKRGQDVALRCDPISGHVSLYWYRQALGQGPEFLTYFNYEAQQDKSGLPNDRFSAERPEGSISTLTIQRTEQRDSAMYRCASRQAGELFFGEGSRLTVL.

This chain links TRBV28 with TRBJ1-5; D gene unclear. Deletions cut 5 bases from V and 4 bases from J, with 9 bases between. CDR1 is MDHEN, CDR2 SYDVKM, per germline. The CDR3 consists of 13 residues. The DNA of the CDR3 is TGTGCCAGCAGTAGGCTGACTAATCAGCCCCAGCATTTT. This sequence encodes CASSRLTNQPQHF.

This chain joins TRBV7-2 and TRBJ1-3; unclear D gene. Germline V gene sequence: CDR1 SGHTA, CDR2 FQGNSA. CDR3 length: 13 amino acids. The V and J ends lost 7 bases and 2 bases respectively, with 9 bases between them. Here the CDR3 reads CASKDPTGNTIYF. The CDR3, as DNA: TGTGCCAGCAAAGATCCAACTGGAAACACCATATATTTT.

This rearrangement joins TRBV30 to TRBJ2-3; 7 nucleotides line up with TRBD2. Germline CDR1 is GTSNPN and CDR2 is SVGIG (reference sequence). V gave up 2 bases and J gave up 3 bases; unmatched junction bases: 5. This CDR3 has 14 amino acids. CDR3 bases: TGTGCCTGGAGTACCAGCGGGAATACAGATACGCAGTATTTT. This codes for CAWSTSGNTDTQYF.

The V and J genes are TRBV20-1 and TRBJ1-1, with a possible D match to TRBD1 (6 bases). Germline assignment: CDR1 DFQATT and CDR2 SNEGSKA (reference sequence). This CDR3 spans 14 amino acids. Trimming stripped 3 bases from V and 4 bases from J, with 15 bases between. The CDR3 spells CSASPRGKGTEAFF. The CDR3 region has the DNA TGCAGTGCTAGCCCCAGGGGAAAGGGCACTGAAGCTTTCTTT.

The V gene is TRBV6-5, the J gene TRBJ2-7, with D uncertain. Germline CDR1 reads MNHEY; CDR2 reads SVGAGI. V lost 6 bases and J 2 bases, leaving 8 bases between the germline ends. This CDR3 is 12 amino acids long. The CDR3 coding sequence is TGTGCCAGCAGCTCCAGACCCTACGAGCAGTACTTC. It encodes CASSSRPYEQYF.

The CDR3 sequence is CSVRQFSGRAEETQYF. CDR3 nucleotides: TGCAGCGTCCGTCAATTTAGCGGGAGGGCGGAAGAGACCCAGTACTTC. The chain couples TRBV29-1 to TRBJ2-5, with 11 positions matching TRBD2. The ends lost 6 bases at V and 3 bases at J; junction bases unmatched: 12. This CDR3 contains 16 residues. Germline V gene lookup returns CDR1 SQVTM and CDR2 ANQGSEA.

This clonotype was picked up many times. The chain combines TRBV20-1 with TRBJ2-1, with D unresolved. Trimming removed 0 bases from V and 2 bases from J, with 11 bases in between. Per the germline V gene, CDR1 is DFQATT and CDR2 is SNEGSKA (reference sequence). The CDR3 runs to 15 residues. The CDR3 DNA follows: TGCAGTGCTAGAGATACGCTGGCTGCCTACAATGAGCAGTTCTTC. Translation: CSARDTLAAYNEQFF.

Ten or more counts support this clonotype. The V gene is TRBV2, the J gene TRBJ1-2, with D unresolved. CDR3 size: 13 residues. CDR1 is SNHLY, CDR2 FYNNEI, per germline. Trimming left V 5 bases short and J 6 bases short, with 13 bases between. The CDR3 DNA sequence: TGTGCCAGCAGTATGCCAGGAACGGATGGCTACACCTTC. This encodes CASSMPGTDGYTF. Drawing the rest from reference TRBV2 and TRBJ1-2, the complete variable domain is EPEVTQTPSHQVTQMGQEVILRCVPISNHLYFYWYRQILGQKVEFLVSFYNNEISEKSEIFDDQFSVERPDGSNFTLKIRSTKLEDSAMYFCASSMPGTDGYTFGSGTRLTVV.

V and J are TRBV28 and TRBJ1-6, with TRBD1 matching over 8 bases. Germline trimming cut 6 bases from V and 8 bases from J; bases unmatched to any gene: 6. Germline loops: CDR1 MDHEN, CDR2 SYDVKM. This CDR3 is built from 14 residues. The CDR3 DNA is TGTGCCAGCAGGAGGACAGGGAACGATTCACCCCTCCACTTT. This translates into CASRRTGNDSPLHF.

V usage is TRBV6-5 and J usage is TRBJ2-7; D is perhaps TRBD2 (5 bases). V was shortened by 6 bases and J by 5 bases, with 14 bases between the two germline ends. The CDR3 consists of 13 residues. The germline CDR1 and CDR2 sequences are MNHEY and SVGAGI. CDR3 coding DNA: TGTGCCAGCAGCCCCGGGGAGCGCCACGAGCAGTACTTC. Amino acid sequence: CASSPGERHEQYF.

The sample holds many counts of this clonotype. V usage is TRBV19 and J usage is TRBJ2-3; 10 bases map to TRBD2. The germline gives CDR1 LNHDA, CDR2 SQIVND (reference sequence). J gave up 3 bases and V 5 bases, and 2 bases lay outside the gene matches. The CDR3 is 14 residues long. This CDR3 reads CASSSSGSTDTQYF. CDR3 DNA: TGTGCCAGTAGTTCTAGCGGGAGTACAGATACGCAGTATTTT.

The gene calls are TRBV4-1 and TRBJ1-1; 9 nucleotides line up with TRBD1. CDR1 and CDR2 (germline): MGHRA, YSYEKL. The CDR3 runs 15 residues. V gave up 8 bases and J gave up 6 bases; unmatched junction bases: 13. The CDR3, as DNA: TGCGCCAGCGGGATACAGGGGGCGGGTAGTGCTGAAGCTTTCTTT. Translated, it gives CASGIQGAGSAEAFF.

This clonotype has a handful of counts. The CDR3 is CSAPRLGQGKETQYF. The DNA for the CDR3 is TGCAGTGCTCCCCGCCTGGGACAGGGAAAAGAGACCCAGTACTTC. This chain connects TRBV20-1 to TRBJ2-5; TRBD1 agrees at 9 bases. Looked up from germline, CDR1 is DFQATT and CDR2 is SNEGSKA (reference sequence). The CDR3 runs to 15 residues. With 5 bases clipped from V and 3 bases from J, the junction kept 10 bases outside the gene matches.

This clonotype has more than one count but fewer than ten. This chain connects TRBV12-3 or TRBV12-4 to TRBJ2-4; D perhaps matches TRBD2 (6 bases). The V gene lost 2 bases and the J gene lost 1 base, with 15 bases spanning the gap. This CDR3 comprises 17 residues. Here the CDR3 reads CASSLYHGGAAKNIQYF. Here the CDR3 DNA reads TGTGCCAGCAGTTTATATCACGGGGGAGCGGCCAAAAACATTCAGTACTTC.

This clonotype is medium-sized within its sample. This rearrangement joins TRBV7-9 to TRBJ1-6; D gene unclear. CDR1 is SEHNR, CDR2 FQNEAQ, per germline (reference sequence). V gave up 2 bases and J gave up 7 bases, with 6 bases separating them. This CDR3 is built from 13 residues. The CDR3 reads CASSLSSNSPLHF. CDR3 nucleotides: TGTGCCAGCAGCTTATCGTCCAATTCACCCCTCCACTTT.

J is TRBJ1-2 and V is TRBV3-1; D call uncertain. The CDR3 has 13 amino acids. Trimming cost V 1 base and J 8 bases, with 11 bases left between them. Germline CDR1 and CDR2: LGHDT and YNNKEL (reference sequence). The CDR3 is CASSQARVRGYTF. The CDR3 nucleotides are TGTGCCAGCAGCCAAGCGAGGGTGCGGGGCTACACCTTC.

In this sample, this clonotype turned up many times. The chain has TRBV6-1 and TRBJ2-7; 7 bases are shared with TRBD1. The J segment lost 6 bases and the V segment lost 6 bases, leaving 14 bases of the junction unmatched. The CDR3 extends over 15 amino acids. Per the germline V gene, CDR1 is MNHNS and CDR2 is SASEGT. CDR3 amino acids: CASRYTGAQALEQYF. The CDR3 DNA reads TGTGCCAGCAGATATACAGGGGCCCAGGCTCTCGAGCAGTACTTC.